The 20 T cell receptor beta chains listed next were all sequenced from one sample in a study of blood T cell repertoires in COVID-19. Sequencing was performed with immunoSEQ multiplex PCR; in TCRdb, only in-frame clones are kept and a portion is missing. The profile shows about 49,000 clones, approximately 70% of them singletons. The sample comprised peripheral blood. All receptors come from a woman aged 70-85 years with acute or convalescent COVID-19.

The gene calls are TRBV18 and TRBJ2-7; tentatively, D is TRBD2 (5 bases). Trimming cost V 5 bases and J 3 bases, with 23 bases left between them. The CDR3 contains 17 residues. Per the germline V gene, CDR1 is KGHSH and CDR2 is LQKENI. CDR3 nucleotide sequence: TGTGCCAGCTCAATCCAGGCTCCTAGCACTCCTTACTACGAGCAGTACTTC. It specifies CASSIQAPSTPYYEQYF. The whole variable domain, remainder taken from reference TRBV18 and TRBJ2-7, is NAGVMQNPRHLVRRRGQEARLRCSPMKGHSHVYWYRQLPEEGLKFMVYLQKENIIDESGMPKERFSAEFPKEGPSILRIQQVVRGDSAAYFCASSIQAPSTPYYEQYFGPGTRLTVT.

The chain combines TRBV5-6 with TRBJ2-7, with 12 bases lining up with TRBD2. Looked up from germline, CDR1 is SGHDT and CDR2 is YYEEEE. The V segment lost 4 bases and the J segment 3 bases; nucleotides outside the gene matches: 8. The CDR3 covers 16 residues. The CDR3 DNA reads TGTGCCAGCAGCGACTCCCGACTAGCGGGGGTCTACGAGCAGTACTTC. Translating it yields CASSDSRLAGVYEQYF. The full variable domain, its missing parts supplied by reference TRBV5-6 and TRBJ2-7, is DAGVTQSPTHLIKTRGQQVTLRCSPKSGHDTVSWYQQALGQGPQFIFQYYEEEERQRGNFPDRFSGHQFPNYSSELNVNALLLGDSALYLCASSDSRLAGVYEQYFGPGTRLTVT.

CDR3 sequence (DNA): TGTGCCAGCTCGTTGGGCAGGGATCAAACCTATGGCTACACCTTC. It translates to CASSLGRDQTYGYTF. The rearrangement uses TRBV18 and TRBJ1-2, with D possibly TRBD1 on 5 matching bases. With 6 bases removed from V and 4 bases from J, the gap between germline ends came to 18 bases. The length of the CDR3 is 15 residues. Germline loops: CDR1 KGHSH, CDR2 LQKENI.

This clone appeared a few times. The chain has TRBV5-1 and TRBJ2-3; a possible D gene is TRBD2 (7 bases). CDR1 SGHRS and CDR2 YFSETQ come from the germline V gene. The CDR3 is 16 amino acids. Trimming took off 3 bases at V and 4 bases at J, with 18 bases between the two ends. The DNA for the CDR3 is TGCGCCAGCAGCTCATATGCCTGGGGGGGCGCAGATACGCAGTATTTT. Translation gives CASSSYAWGGADTQYF. The whole variable domain, filled in from reference TRBV5-1 and TRBJ2-3, reads KAGVTQTPRYLIKTRGQQVTLSCSPISGHRSVSWYQQTPGQGLQFLFEYFSETQRNKGNFPGRFSGRQFSNSRSEMNVSTLELGDSALYLCASSSYAWGGADTQYFGPGTRLTVL.

This sequence joins TRBV7-8 and TRBJ2-1, with D possibly TRBD2 on 6 matching bases. Trimming took off 3 bases at V and 14 bases at J, with 14 bases between the two ends. Germline V gene data show CDR1 as SGHVS and CDR2 as FQNEAQ. This CDR3 spans 12 amino acids. This chain's CDR3 is CASSLGDWGEFF. In DNA, the CDR3 is TGTGCCAGCAGCTTGGGGGACTGGGGGGAGTTCTTC.

The chain carries TRBV11-2 and TRBJ1-5, with D hard to call. V dropped 6 bases and J dropped 5 bases, with 11 bases sitting between them. Germline-derived CDR1 and CDR2 are SGHAT and FQNNGV. The CDR3 length is 13 residues. The CDR3 region has the DNA TGTGCCAGCAGTATGGGAGCCGATCAGCCCCAGCATTTT. It codes for CASSMGADQPQHF.

This clone was detected once. The chain joins TRBV9 to TRBJ2-3; TRBD1 is a possible D gene (5 bases). Trimming cost V 3 bases and J 0 bases, with 14 bases left between them. The CDR3 consists of 16 residues. Germline V gene sequence: CDR1 SGDLS, CDR2 YYNGEE. CDR3 in DNA: TGTGCCAGCAGCGGACGACAGCGACCGAGCACAGATACGCAGTATTTT. Its protein is CASSGRQRPSTDTQYF.

This clone appeared many times. This chain connects TRBV5-1 to TRBJ2-7, with D possibly matching TRBD2 (6 bases). Trimming left V 4 bases short and J 2 bases short, with 16 bases between. The CDR3 length is 15 residues. Germline V gene data show CDR1 as SGHRS and CDR2 as YFSETQ. CDR3 protein: CASSLPSEGTYEQYF. The CDR3 DNA follows: TGCGCCAGCAGCCTCCCTAGCGAGGGAACCTACGAGCAGTACTTC.

The gene calls are TRBV2 and TRBJ2-7; D may be TRBD2 (7 bases). The germline V and J ends were trimmed by 6 bases and 6 bases, with 12 bases remaining between them. This CDR3 spans 12 amino acids. The V gene's germline CDR1 is SNHLY and CDR2 FYNNEI. The CDR3 region is CASRGGASEQYF. CDR3 DNA: TGTGCCAGCAGGGGGGGGGCCTCCGAGCAGTACTTC.

With respect to this clone: The sample holds other DNA sequences that translate to the same CDR3. V gene TRBV20-1 combines with J gene TRBJ2-7; 8 nucleotides align to TRBD1. With 6 bases clipped from V and 3 bases from J, the junction kept 1 base outside the gene matches. Germline V gives CDR1 DFQATT, CDR2 SNEGSKA (reference sequence). The CDR3 has 11 residues. DNA of the CDR3: TGCAGTGCCGGACAGGGCTACGAGCAGTACTTC. Amino acids: CSAGQGYEQYF.

The chain is built from TRBV9 and TRBJ1-4; D is uncertain. The length of the CDR3 is 14 residues. Germline lookup yields CDR1 SGDLS and CDR2 YYNGEE. With 3 bases removed from V and 8 bases from J, the gap between germline ends came to 14 bases. The CDR3: CASSEGPSREKLFF. The CDR3 DNA reads as TGTGCCAGCAGCGAAGGGCCTAGCAGGGAAAAACTGTTTTTT.

There are a few counts of this clone. This chain uses TRBV28 with TRBJ2-1, with a weak D call TRBD2 (5 bases). The germline gives CDR1 MDHEN, CDR2 SYDVKM. The ends were cut back, 3 bases at V and 7 bases at J, with 13 bases in the middle. The CDR3 runs 14 residues. In DNA, the CDR3 is TGTGCCAGCAGTTTTGTGGCGGGCCAGAATGAGCAGTTCTTC. Its translation: CASSFVAGQNEQFF.

V is TRBV5-4 and J is TRBJ2-5; 11 bases match TRBD2. J was trimmed by 2 bases and V by 3 bases; bases with no gene match: 6. The CDR3 runs 16 residues. Looked up from germline, CDR1 is SGHNT and CDR2 is YYREEE (reference sequence). Written as DNA, the CDR3 is TGTGCCAGCAGCTCAACCGTAGCGGGGGGGCAAGAGACCCAGTACTTC. As protein: CASSSTVAGGQETQYF.

The J gene is TRBJ2-7, the V gene TRBV3-1 (or the pseudogene TRBV3-2), with TRBD1 matching over 7 bases. CDR1 and CDR2 from the germline V gene are LGHDT and YNNKEL (reference sequence). J gave up 2 bases and V 4 bases, and 5 bases lay outside the gene matches. The CDR3 length is 14 residues. The CDR3 sequence: CASSLGTDTYEQYF. In DNA, the CDR3 is TGTGCCAGCAGCCTAGGGACAGACACCTACGAGCAGTACTTC.

This clone was seen more than once but under ten times. The chain employs TRBV2 and TRBJ2-1; 14 bases match TRBD2. This CDR3 has 13 residues. The germline CDR1 and CDR2 sequences are SNHLY and FYNNEI. Trimming at V came to 5 bases and at J to 12 bases, leaving 3 bases not matched to a gene. The CDR3: CASSRGTSGGQFF. In nucleotides, the CDR3 is TGTGCCAGCAGTCGCGGGACTAGCGGGGGGCAGTTCTTC.

This clone has just one count. The chain combines TRBV7-8 with TRBJ1-5; maybe TRBD1 (5 bases). Trimming stripped 2 bases from V and 4 bases from J, with 12 bases between. The CDR3 runs 15 residues. Germline-derived CDR1 and CDR2 are SGHVS and FQNEAQ. CDR3 amino acids: CASSLSFQGNQPQHF. The CDR3 DNA is TGTGCCAGCAGCTTAAGTTTCCAGGGTAATCAGCCCCAGCATTTT.

This clone came up once. As DNA, the CDR3 is TGCACCAGCAGCCAAGACCGGACAGGGAAGAACTCACCCCTCCACTTT. Translated, it gives CTSSQDRTGKNSPLHF. This chain connects TRBV1 to TRBJ1-6; the DNA was not compared with TRBD1, the D call given in the table. TRBV1 is a recognized pseudogene. CDR3 length equals 16 residues.

The CDR3, as DNA: TGTGCCAGCAGGGGGCGGACGGGCGACAATGAGCAGTTCTTC. Its protein product is CASRGRTGDNEQFF. The chain combines TRBV2 with TRBJ2-1, with D possibly TRBD1 on 5 matching bases. Germline V CDR1 and CDR2: SNHLY, FYNNEI. This CDR3 is built from 14 residues. Trimming pared 6 bases from V and 5 bases from J, leaving 14 bases between.

This rearrangement joins TRBV9 to TRBJ2-2; tentatively, D is TRBD2 (6 bases). V lost 0 bases and J lost 4, with 10 bases in between. This CDR3 spans 15 amino acids. The germline V gene encodes CDR1 SGDLS and CDR2 YYNGEE. CDR3 bases: TGTGCCAGCAGCGTAGATTTGGGGGGCACCGGGGAGCTGTTTTTT. This codes for CASSVDLGGTGELFF.

The rearrangement joins TRBV27 to TRBJ2-7; D is ambiguous. With 0 bases removed from V and 6 bases from J, the gap between germline ends came to 15 bases. Per germline, CDR1 MNHEY and CDR2 SMNVEV (reference sequence). The length of the CDR3 is 15 residues. The CDR3 nucleotides are TGTGCCAGCAGTTTATCGGGTAGACCTGGCGGCGAGCAGTACTTC. Encoded protein: CASSLSGRPGGEQYF.